Following are 10 T cell receptor beta chains from one sample sequenced in a study of T cells after somatic rescue of genetic block. The repertoire was sequenced with immunoSEQ multiplex PCR; TCRdb's copy has only in-frame clones and lacks some. The table lists 85,000 to 90,000 clones, approximately 90% of them singletons. Sequencing was done on a sample of peripheral blood mononuclear cells (PBMCs). The source is a woman younger than 35.

The chain couples TRBV28 to TRBJ2-7, with no clear D. This CDR3 is 14 amino acids long. Trimming cost V 4 bases and J 5 bases, with 15 bases left between them. The germline gives CDR1 MDHEN, CDR2 SYDVKM. CDR3 in amino acids: CASSWDRTYHEQYF. The CDR3 DNA reads as TGTGCCAGCAGTTGGGATAGAACATATCACGAGCAGTACTTC.

The chain is built from TRBV5-1 and TRBJ1-2, with 7 positions matching TRBD1. Losses at the gene ends were 0 bases for V and 0 bases for J; bases not matched to a gene: 5. CDR1 SGHRS and CDR2 YFSETQ come from the germline V gene. This CDR3 has 16 amino acids. The CDR3 nucleotides read TGCGCCAGCAGCTTGGCCGTGGACAGGACTAACTATGGCTACACCTTC. Translating gives CASSLAVDRTNYGYTF.

The chain employs TRBV5-6 and TRBJ1-4; no definite D call. The CDR3 length is 13 residues. V was cut by 4 bases and J by 8 bases, with 12 bases left in between. From germline, CDR1 is SGHDT and CDR2 YYEEEE. CDR3 protein: CASSPTDGEKLFF. The CDR3 nucleotides are TGTGCCAGCAGCCCAACGGACGGCGAAAAACTGTTTTTT. The variable domain in full, completed from reference TRBV5-6 and TRBJ1-4, reads DAGVTQSPTHLIKTRGQQVTLRCSPKSGHDTVSWYQQALGQGPQFIFQYYEEEERQRGNFPDRFSGHQFPNYSSELNVNALLLGDSALYLCASSPTDGEKLFFGSGTQLSVL.

This chain joins TRBV19 and TRBJ2-2, with 13 bases that match TRBD2. J was trimmed by 6 bases and V by 6 bases; bases with no gene match: 16. Germline loops: CDR1 LNHDA, CDR2 SQIVND (reference sequence). The CDR3 covers 19 residues. The CDR3 DNA follows: TGTGCCAGTAGCTCGACACTCCGGCGGGGACTAGCGGGACCCGGGGAGCTGTTTTTT. Protein: CASSSTLRRGLAGPGELFF.

This chain joins TRBV25-1 and TRBJ2-7; 7 bases agree with TRBD2. V trimming: 3 bases; J trimming: 5 bases; junction bases outside the gene matches: 10. Germline CDR1 and CDR2: MGHDK and SYGVNS. The CDR3 has 15 amino acids. CDR3 bases: TGTGCCAGCAGTGATGCCGGCGCGGGGAGGGACGAGCAGTACTTC. Amino acids: CASSDAGAGRDEQYF.

The chain joins TRBV4-2 to TRBJ2-7; 10 nucleotides align to TRBD2. CDR3 length: 17 residues. V lost 0 bases and J lost 5; bases outside the gene matches: 10. Germline V gene lookup returns CDR1 LGHNA and CDR2 YNFKEQ. The chain's CDR3 is CASSQDGRASGSHEQYF. CDR3 nucleotide sequence: TGTGCCAGCAGCCAAGATGGGCGGGCTAGCGGGAGTCACGAGCAGTACTTC.

The rearrangement joins TRBV7-8 to TRBJ2-1; 11 bases align to TRBD2. The CDR3 runs 17 residues. The junction had 9 bases not matched to a gene; V was cut back by 4 bases and J by 4 bases. Germline assignment: CDR1 SGHVS and CDR2 FQNEAQ. The DNA of the CDR3 is TGTGCCAGCAGCTCGCCTAGCGGGAGGACCGAATACAATGAGCAGTTCTTC. Encoded protein: CASSSPSGRTEYNEQFF.

V gene TRBV11-2 combines with J gene TRBJ2-2; D ambiguous. V lost 2 bases, J lost 1 base, and 5 bases lay in between. The CDR3 totals 14 residues. Looked up from germline, CDR1 is SGHAT and CDR2 is FQNNGV. The CDR3: CASSLFQNTGELFF. CDR3 bases: TGTGCCAGCAGCTTATTCCAGAACACCGGGGAGCTGTTTTTT.

The chain couples TRBV29-1 to TRBJ1-1; D perhaps matches TRBD1 (6 bases). Per the germline V gene, CDR1 is SQVTM and CDR2 is ANQGSEA. V gave up 6 bases and J gave up 0 bases, with 17 bases separating them. The CDR3 is 15 residues long. The CDR3 coding sequence is TGCAGCGTGGTACACAGGGTTGGGATGAACACTGAAGCTTTCTTT. This sequence encodes CSVVHRVGMNTEAFF.

The chain combines TRBV5-1 with TRBJ2-3; 10 positions agree with TRBD1. Germline V CDR1 and CDR2: SGHRS, YFSETQ. This CDR3 comprises 17 residues. The ends lost 3 bases at V and 0 bases at J; junction bases unmatched: 7. The CDR3: CASSYRDRGSSTDTQYF. CDR3 DNA: TGCGCCAGCAGCTACCGGGACAGGGGATCGAGCACAGATACGCAGTATTTT. Full variable domain (outside the CDR3, taken from reference TRBV5-1 and TRBJ2-3): KAGVTQTPRYLIKTRGQQVTLSCSPISGHRSVSWYQQTPGQGLQFLFEYFSETQRNKGNFPGRFSGRQFSNSRSEMNVSTLELGDSALYLCASSYRDRGSSTDTQYFGPGTRLTVL.